The entry below describes one T cell receptor beta chain. Its antigen is currently unknown. This record belongs to a study of response to subunit inactivated influenza vaccine. The V segment lost 1 base and the J segment 8 bases; nucleotides outside the gene matches: 4. This CDR3 is built from 15 residues. The germline gives CDR1 SEHNR, CDR2 FQNEAQ (reference sequence). General study points: The study's authors posited that every seasonal influenza vaccination enlists few new T cells.

A single record per CDR3 protein comes from TCRdb applying MiXCR to the RT-PCR reads. This sample has around 530,000 distinct CDR3 sequences, with 12% found just once. The sequencing used PBMCs from blood, collected on the day of vaccination. This receptor was obtained from a man aged 50-60 years who received an inactivated influenza vaccine. The V gene is TRBV7-9, the J gene TRBJ2-1; 11 bases fit TRBD2. The CDR3 reads CASSLVAGGPDEQFF. DNA for the CDR3: TGTGCCAGCAGCTTAGTAGCGGGAGGGCCTGATGAGCAGTTCTTC.